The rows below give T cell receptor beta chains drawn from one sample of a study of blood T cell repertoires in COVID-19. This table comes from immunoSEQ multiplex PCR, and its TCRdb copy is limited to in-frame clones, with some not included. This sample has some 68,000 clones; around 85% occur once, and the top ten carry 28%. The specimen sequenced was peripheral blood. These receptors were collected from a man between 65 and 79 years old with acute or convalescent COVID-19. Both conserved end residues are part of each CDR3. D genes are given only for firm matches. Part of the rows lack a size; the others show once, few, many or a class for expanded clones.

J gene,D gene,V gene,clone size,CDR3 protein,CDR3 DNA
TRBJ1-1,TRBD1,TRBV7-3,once,CASSPRNRGKEAFF,TGTGCCAGCAGCCCAAGAAACAGGGGAAAGGAAGCTTTCTTT
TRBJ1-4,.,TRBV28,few,CASSFGLLGEKLFF,TGTGCCAGCAGTTTTGGCCTACTAGGGGAAAAACTGTTTTTT
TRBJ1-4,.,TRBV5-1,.,CASSAYRVNEKLFF,TGCGCCAGCAGCGCCTACAGGGTTAATGAAAAACTGTTTTTT
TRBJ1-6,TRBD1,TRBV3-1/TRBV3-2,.,CASSQRQGSDSPLHF,TGTGCCAGCAGCCAACGACAGGGTTCGGATTCACCCCTCCACTTT
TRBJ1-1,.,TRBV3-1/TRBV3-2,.,CASSQDGQNEAFF,TGTGCCAGCAGCCAAGACGGACAGAATGAAGCTTTCTTT
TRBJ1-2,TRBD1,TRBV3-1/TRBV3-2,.,CASSQHNRGRLNYGYTF,TGTGCCAGCAGCCAACATAACAGGGGCCGACTTAACTATGGCTACACCTTC
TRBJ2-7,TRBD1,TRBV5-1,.,CASSTTGEPPYEQYF,TGCGCCAGCAGCACCACAGGGGAGCCTCCCTACGAGCAGTACTTC
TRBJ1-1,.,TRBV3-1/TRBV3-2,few,CASSQAREAFF,TGTGCCAGCAGCCAAGCCAGGGAAGCTTTCTTT
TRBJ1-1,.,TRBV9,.,CASSVVQNTEAFF,TGTGCCAGCAGCGTAGTACAGAACACTGAAGCTTTCTTT
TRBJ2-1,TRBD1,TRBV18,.,CASSSRDRGEQFF,TGTGCCAGCTCATCGCGGGACAGGGGTGAGCAGTTCTTC
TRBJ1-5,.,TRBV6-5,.,CASTGWGNQPQHF,TGTGCCAGCACGGGGTGGGGCAATCAGCCCCAGCATTTT
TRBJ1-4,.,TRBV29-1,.,CSALGGGSEKLFF,TGCAGCGCCCTAGGGGGGGGCAGTGAAAAACTGTTTTTT
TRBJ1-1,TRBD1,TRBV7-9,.,CASRLQGAVGTEAFF,TGTGCCAGCAGACTTCAGGGGGCGGTGGGCACTGAAGCTTTCTTT
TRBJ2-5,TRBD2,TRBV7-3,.,CASSRLAGVPETQYF,TGTGCCAGCAGCAGACTAGCGGGAGTCCCAGAGACCCAGTACTTC
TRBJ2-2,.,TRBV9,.,CASSVDGPGELFF,TGTGCCAGCAGCGTAGATGGCCCCGGGGAGCTGTTTTTT
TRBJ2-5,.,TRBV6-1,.,CASRQDQETQYF,TGTGCCAGCAGACAGGACCAAGAGACCCAGTACTTC
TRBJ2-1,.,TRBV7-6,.,CASSLIGAGNEQFF,TGTGCCAGCAGCTTAATAGGGGCTGGGAATGAGCAGTTCTTC
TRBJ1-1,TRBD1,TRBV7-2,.,CASRGQGATEAFF,TGTGCCAGCAGGGGACAGGGGGCCACTGAAGCTTTCTTT
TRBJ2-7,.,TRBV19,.,CASKEGAGSYEQYF,TGTGCCAGTAAGGAGGGGGCCGGTTCGTACGAGCAGTACTTC
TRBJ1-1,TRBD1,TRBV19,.,CASSIGQAVAEAFF,TGTGCCAGTAGTATTGGACAGGCGGTAGCTGAAGCTTTCTTT
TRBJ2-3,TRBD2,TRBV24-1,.,CATSDFLAGGADTQYF,TGTGCCACCAGTGATTTTCTAGCGGGAGGAGCAGATACGCAGTATTTT
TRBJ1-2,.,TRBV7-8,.,CASSLGQNYGYTF,TGTGCCAGCAGCTTAGGGCAAAACTATGGCTACACCTTC
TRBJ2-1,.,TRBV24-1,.,CATSAWGTFNEQFF,TGTGCCACCAGTGCCTGGGGGACATTCAATGAGCAGTTCTTC
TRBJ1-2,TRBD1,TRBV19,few,CASSTGTGNGYTF,TGTGCCAGTAGTACTGGGACAGGGAACGGCTACACCTTC
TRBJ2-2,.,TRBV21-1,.,CASSLRGSVNTGELFF,TGTGCCAGCAGCCTACGGGGGAGCGTGAACACCGGGGAGCTGTTTTTT
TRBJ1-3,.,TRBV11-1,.,CASSLVGSLSGNTIYF,TGTGCCAGCAGCTTAGTGGGCAGCCTCTCTGGAAACACCATATATTTT
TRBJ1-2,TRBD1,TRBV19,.,CASSMEGAQAYGYTF,TGTGCCAGTAGTATGGAGGGGGCGCAGGCCTATGGCTACACCTTC
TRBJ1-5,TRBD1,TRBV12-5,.,CASGLATGGRGGQPQHF,TGTGCTAGTGGTTTGGCCACAGGGGGACGGGGTGGGCAGCCCCAGCATTTT
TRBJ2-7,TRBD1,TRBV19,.,CASSLRTGGMIYPSYEQYF,TGTGCCAGTAGTCTTCGGACAGGGGGCATGATTTATCCCTCCTACGAGCAGTACTTC
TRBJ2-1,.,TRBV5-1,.,CASSLVLGEQFF,TGCGCCAGCAGCTTGGTCCTCGGTGAGCAGTTCTTC
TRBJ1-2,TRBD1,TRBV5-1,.,CASGIGDRGFGGYTF,TGCGCCAGCGGGATCGGGGACAGGGGTTTTGGCGGCTACACCTTC